The 19 T cell receptor beta chains in this list originate from one sample, sequenced in a study of blood T cell repertoires in COVID-19. Sequencing used immunoSEQ multiplex PCR; TCRdb keeps in-frame clones, though not all of them. The table shows about 180,000 clones, with 86% occurring only once. The specimen was peripheral blood. These receptors were taken from a man between 65 and 79 years old with active or convalescent COVID-19.

This chain connects TRBV5-1 to TRBJ2-2; maybe TRBD2 (6 bases). The germline V and J ends were trimmed by 9 bases and 7 bases, with 25 bases remaining between them. The CDR3 sequence is 16 residues long. Germline-derived CDR1 and CDR2 are SGHRS and YFSETQ. This chain's CDR3 is CATTPTAGGMVGELFF. Here the CDR3 DNA reads TGCGCCACCACCCCCACAGCTGGGGGGATGGTCGGGGAGCTGTTTTTT.

The chain recombines TRBV10-1 with TRBJ2-7; TRBD1 aligns across 10 bases. V gave up 5 bases and J gave up 0 bases; unmatched junction bases: 7. The CDR3 has 16 amino acids. Looked up from germline, CDR1 is WNHNN and CDR2 is SYGVQD (reference sequence). The CDR3 here is CASSKGQGTSSYEQYF. DNA of the CDR3: TGCGCCAGCAGTAAGGGACAGGGGACCAGCTCCTACGAGCAGTACTTC.

The chain is built from TRBV7-2 and TRBJ2-7, with TRBD1 matching over 8 bases. The CDR3 totals 15 residues. Germline CDR1 and CDR2: SGHTA and FQGNSA. Germline trimming cut 5 bases from V and 3 bases from J; bases unmatched to any gene: 9. The CDR3 DNA is TGTGCCAGCAGCCAGGACAGGGCATATGGCTACGAGCAGTACTTC. Translated, it gives CASSQDRAYGYEQYF.

V and J are TRBV12-5 and TRBJ1-1; the D is unclear. V dropped 2 bases and J dropped 4 bases, with 11 bases sitting between them. The CDR3 has 14 residues. CDR1 is LGHNT, CDR2 FRNRAP, per germline. The CDR3 DNA follows: TGTGCTAGTGGTTTGCCGATGCGGGCCACTGAAGCTTTCTTT. Protein: CASGLPMRATEAFF.

V usage is TRBV3-1 (or the pseudogene TRBV3-2) and J usage is TRBJ1-3; 10 nucleotides line up with TRBD1. Trimming took 4 bases from V and 8 from J; bases not matched to a gene: 2. The CDR3 is 13 residues long. Germline assignment: CDR1 LGHDT and CDR2 YNNKEL (reference sequence). This CDR3 reads CASSLGTGDTIYF. In DNA, the CDR3 is TGTGCCAGCAGCCTTGGGACAGGGGACACCATATATTTT.

This clone has just a few counts. J is TRBJ1-2 and V is TRBV6-6, with 8 bases fitting TRBD1. This CDR3 is built from 14 residues. Germline CDR1 MNHNY, CDR2 SVGAGI (reference sequence). J lost 1 base, V lost 10 bases, and 8 bases had no gene match. CDR3 in DNA: TGTGCCACCGTCTCAGGGGGCAATAACTATGGCTACACCTTC. It is translated as CATVSGGNNYGYTF.

The chain is built from TRBV18 and TRBJ1-1, with D hard to call. The V end lost 7 bases, the J end lost 5 bases, and 14 bases lay between the germline ends. The germline V gene has CDR1 KGHSH and CDR2 LQKENI. The CDR3 length is 13 residues. CDR3 bases: TGTGCCAGCTTGTCGGGCGGCGGGACTGAAGCTTTCTTT. Translating it yields CASLSGGGTEAFF.

CDR3 loop: CASSSSLGLEQYF. CDR3 in DNA: TGTGCCAGCAGCTCTTCACTTGGTTTGGAGCAGTACTTC. The V gene is TRBV7-9, the J gene TRBJ2-7; D remains unclear. Germline values: CDR1 SEHNR, CDR2 FQNEAQ (reference sequence). This CDR3 has 13 amino acids. The ends were cut back, 4 bases at V and 7 bases at J, with 14 bases in the middle.

V usage is TRBV3-1 (or the pseudogene TRBV3-2) and J usage is TRBJ1-2, with 7 nucleotides matching TRBD1. Germline loops: CDR1 LGHDT, CDR2 YNNKEL (reference sequence). This CDR3 contains 13 residues. V shed 0 bases, J shed 5 bases, and the junction held 0 bases outside the gene matches. The CDR3 DNA reads as TGTGCCAGCAGCCAAGAGGGACAGTATGGCTACACCTTC. It translates to CASSQEGQYGYTF.

The gene calls are TRBV11-2 and TRBJ2-7; weak D call: TRBD1 (6 bases). V was cut by 2 bases and J by 2 bases, with 19 bases left in between. Germline CDR1 and CDR2: SGHAT and FQNNGV. The CDR3 spans 17 residues. Written as DNA, the CDR3 is TGTGCCAGCAGCTTAAGCTCGGGATGGACAGCTACCTACGAGCAGTACTTC. Protein sequence: CASSLSSGWTATYEQYF.

This rearrangement joins TRBV20-1 to TRBJ2-5; TRBD2 agrees at 10 bases. Germline V lookup: CDR1 DFQATT, CDR2 SNEGSKA (reference sequence). Trimming at V came to 3 bases and at J to 4 bases, leaving 8 bases not matched to a gene. CDR3 length equals 15 residues. The CDR3 DNA sequence: TGCAGTGCTAGTCCTAGCGGGAGCAGCGGAGAGACCCAGTACTTC. Translating it yields CSASPSGSSGETQYF.

This sequence joins TRBV7-2 and TRBJ1-4, with D possibly being TRBD1 (6 bases). Germline V gene data show CDR1 as SGHTA and CDR2 as FQGNSA. This CDR3 comprises 14 residues. V was trimmed by 5 bases and J by 10 bases, leaving 17 bases between them. CDR3 sequence (DNA): TGTGCCAGCAGCCCAGAGGGCCAGGGGATAAAACTGTTTTTT. The encoded protein is CASSPEGQGIKLFF.

This clone was counted between two and nine times. CDR3 coding DNA: TGTGCCAGCAGCCCGGCAGGGGTTAGGGCTGGAAACACCATATATTTT. Translation: CASSPAGVRAGNTIYF. The chain is built from TRBV11-2 and TRBJ1-3, with D tentatively TRBD1 (6 bases). Germline CDR1 SGHAT, CDR2 FQNNGV. Trimming left V 5 bases short and J 2 bases short, with 16 bases between. The CDR3 has 16 residues. Using reference TRBV11-2 and TRBJ1-3 for the parts outside the CDR3, the full variable domain is EAGVAQSPRYKIIEKRQSVAFWCNPISGHATLYWYQQILGQGPKLLIQFQNNGVVDDSQLPKDRFSAERLKGVDSTLKIQPAKLEDSAVYLCASSPAGVRAGNTIYFGEGSWLTVV.

V is TRBV5-1 and J is TRBJ1-6, with D possibly matching TRBD1 (5 bases). Per the germline V gene, CDR1 is SGHRS and CDR2 is YFSETQ. CDR3 length equals 14 residues. The V end lost 1 base, the J end lost 10 bases, and 12 bases lay between the germline ends. The DNA of the CDR3 is TGCGCCAGCAGCTTGTCTCAGGGTTGGTCACCCCTCCACTTT. This sequence encodes CASSLSQGWSPLHF.

The rearrangement joins TRBV18 to TRBJ1-5; TRBD1 matches at 7 bases. Unmatched junction bases numbered 12, after V lost 3 bases and J lost 4 bases. The CDR3 loop spans 17 amino acids. From germline, CDR1 is KGHSH and CDR2 LQKENI. In DNA, the CDR3 is TGTGCCAGCTCACCCGCCGGTCTCCAGGGGGTAAATCAGCCCCAGCATTTT. This encodes CASSPAGLQGVNQPQHF.

This clone was seen just once. An end of the junction does not agree with germline; a read error may underlie this. The chain uses TRBV7-7 and TRBJ1-1; D may be TRBD1 (5 bases). This CDR3 region has 17 residues. Germline-derived CDR1 and CDR2 are SSHAT and FNYEAQ (reference sequence). CDR3 protein: CASSPVTIPQGGTEAFF. The CDR3 DNA reads TGTGCTAGCAGCCCGGTGACGATACCGCAGGGAGGCACTGAAGCTTTCTTT.

CDR3 sequence (DNA): TGTGCCAGCAGCTTAGTGGGGACTAGCGGCTTCGAGCAGTACTTC. Translation: CASSLVGTSGFEQYF. The chain combines TRBV7-9 with TRBJ2-7; 11 bases map to TRBD2. The germline gives CDR1 SEHNR, CDR2 FQNEAQ (reference sequence). The CDR3 contains 15 residues. After removal of 1 base from V and 6 bases from J, the junction contained 5 bases not matched to a gene.

The J gene is TRBJ2-2, the V gene TRBV7-2; possibly TRBD1 for D (5 bases). Trimming removed 6 bases from V and 1 base from J, with 9 bases in between. The CDR3 covers 14 residues. CDR1 and CDR2 (germline): SGHTA, FQGNSA. The CDR3 DNA sequence: TGTGCCAGCAGACTACAGGTGAACACCGGGGAGCTGTTTTTT. Its translation: CASRLQVNTGELFF. Together with reference TRBV7-2 and TRBJ2-2, the CDR3 gives the full variable domain: GAGVSQSPSNKVTEKGKDVELRCDPISGHTALYWYRQSLGQGLEFLIYFQGNSAPDKSGLPSDRFSAERTGGSVSTLTIQRTQQEDSAVYLCASRLQVNTGELFFGEGSRLTVL.

In its sample, this clone was seen a few times. This chain links TRBV7-3 with TRBJ1-2, with 8 nucleotides matching TRBD1. The CDR3 spans 12 residues. CDR1 and CDR2 (germline): SGHTA, FQGTGA. V was clipped by 4 bases and J by 13 bases; unmatched bases: 8. CDR3 sequence reads: CASSSTDRVGTF. The CDR3 nucleotides read TGTGCCAGCAGCTCCACGGACAGGGTCGGCACCTTC.